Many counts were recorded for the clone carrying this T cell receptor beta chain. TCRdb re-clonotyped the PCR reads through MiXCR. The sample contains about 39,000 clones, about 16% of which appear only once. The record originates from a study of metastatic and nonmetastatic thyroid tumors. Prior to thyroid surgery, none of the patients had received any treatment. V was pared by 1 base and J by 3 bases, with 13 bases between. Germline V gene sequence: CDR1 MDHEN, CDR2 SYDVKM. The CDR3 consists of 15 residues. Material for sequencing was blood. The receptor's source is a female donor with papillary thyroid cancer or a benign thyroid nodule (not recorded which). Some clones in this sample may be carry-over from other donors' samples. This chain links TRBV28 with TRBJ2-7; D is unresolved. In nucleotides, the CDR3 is TGTGCCAGCAGTTTATTCCCAGGCCCCTTCTACGAGCAGTACTTC. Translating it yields CASSLFPGPFYEQYF.